One and the same sample provided the 8 T cell receptor beta chains below, sequenced in a study of T cells in Graves' hyperthyroidism and ophthalmopathy. Researchers amplified the TCR beta CDR3 regions from RNA transcripts. The HTBI primer set was used in a first-round RT-PCR of the TCR CDR3. TCRdb re-called the multiplex PCR reads with MiXCR, one entry per CDR3 protein. This table has more than 300,000 distinct CDR3 sequences, approximately 15% appearing once. The source material was blood. Source of these receptors: a woman younger than 45 with Graves' ophthalmopathy.

A remark on this clonotype: Germline and junction disagree at one end, which may indicate a read error. The chain carries TRBV20-1 and TRBJ2-2; D may match TRBD1 or TRBD2 (5 bases each). Germline V lookup: CDR1 DFQATT, CDR2 SNEGSKA (reference sequence). The CDR3 runs to 15 residues. CDR3 protein: CSAGDGTWNTGELFF. CDR3 nucleotide sequence: TGCAGTGCTGGAGACGGGACCTGGAACACCGGGGAGCTGTTTTTT.

J is TRBJ2-1 and V is TRBV7-9; 13 bases align to TRBD2. The CDR3 is 20 residues long. Germline V CDR1 and CDR2: SEHNR, FQNEAQ (reference sequence). J gave up 1 base and V 5 bases, and 14 bases lay outside the gene matches. The CDR3 sequence is CASSNSVGLAGKGSYNEQFF. DNA of the CDR3: TGTGCCAGCAGCAATAGTGTGGGACTAGCGGGGAAAGGGTCCTACAATGAGCAGTTCTTC.

This clonotype has a count of ten or more. The V gene is TRBV20-1, the J gene TRBJ1-6; 7 bases align to TRBD1. The junction had 9 bases not matched to a gene; V was cut back by 6 bases and J by 7 bases. This CDR3 is 14 amino acids long. Germline V CDR1 and CDR2: DFQATT, SNEGSKA (reference sequence). The CDR3 loop is CSADEGTANSPLHF. CDR3 sequence (DNA): TGCAGTGCAGACGAGGGGACAGCGAATTCACCCCTCCACTTT.

The chain joins TRBV6-1 to TRBJ1-5; D might be TRBD1 (6 bases). V was trimmed by 5 bases and J by 0 bases, leaving 20 bases between them. The CDR3 has 18 amino acids. Germline lookup yields CDR1 MNHNS and CDR2 SASEGT. Here the CDR3 reads CASSNPGQVVYSNQPQHF. The CDR3 DNA is TGTGCCAGCAGTAATCCGGGACAAGTCGTTTATAGCAATCAGCCCCAGCATTTT.

The chain couples TRBV15 to TRBJ2-1; no clear D. From germline, CDR1 is LNHNV and CDR2 YYDKDF (reference sequence). The CDR3 sequence is 11 residues long. The V gene lost 5 bases and the J gene lost 5 bases, with 4 bases spanning the gap. CDR3 region: CATSGNNEQFF. The CDR3 nucleotides read TGTGCCACCAGCGGAAACAATGAGCAGTTCTTC.

At least ten counts were recorded for this clonotype. The rearrangement links TRBV19 to TRBJ1-5; 8 positions match TRBD1. With 5 bases clipped from V and 7 bases from J, the junction kept 7 bases outside the gene matches. CDR1 is LNHDA, CDR2 SQIVND, per germline (reference sequence). The CDR3 extends over 14 amino acids. The CDR3 reads CASSLQGGEQPQHF. In DNA form, the CDR3 reads TGTGCCAGTAGTCTACAGGGGGGTGAGCAGCCCCAGCATTTT.

There are many counts of this clonotype. This chain links TRBV5-1 with TRBJ2-3, with a tentative D call TRBD1 (5 bases). Germline lookup yields CDR1 SGHRS and CDR2 YFSETQ. The CDR3 consists of 14 residues. V shed 7 bases and J shed 0 bases, with 12 bases lying between them. CDR3: CASSRERSTDTQYF. The DNA for the CDR3 is TGCGCCAGCTCCAGGGAAAGAAGCACAGATACGCAGTATTTT.

This clonotype has a count of ten or more. The rearrangement links TRBV28 to TRBJ2-7; D is unresolved. The V and J ends lost 6 bases and 3 bases respectively, with 9 bases between them. The germline CDR1 and CDR2 sequences are MDHEN and SYDVKM. The CDR3 length is 12 residues. CDR3 sequence (DNA): TGTGCCAGCAGCTCCCGAAACTACGAGCAGTACTTC. Translated, it gives CASSSRNYEQYF.